A single sample gave rise to the 8 T cell receptor beta chains below, sequenced in a study of identifying expanded T cells in peripheral blood (dated by TCRdb to the late 2010s). Receptors were amplified or captured by the immunoSEQ multiplex PCR assay. Sourced from immuneACCESS, this table was stored by TCRdb with only in-frame sequences that have V and J called. A share of the clones is absent; for the studies checked, an unresolved V gene accounts for under half, and the remainder has no known explanation. The sample table lists roughly 90,000 clones, around 83% of them with a count of one. The top ten clonotypes cover approximately 4.5% of the sample. Sequencing was carried out using blood. These receptors all stem from a person aged 18 to 75 in good health.

The rearrangement uses TRBV30 and TRBJ1-4; D remains unclear. The germline V and J ends were trimmed by 1 base and 4 bases, with 10 bases remaining between them. From germline, CDR1 is GTSNPN and CDR2 SVGIG (reference sequence). The CDR3 is 14 residues long. The CDR3 nucleotides read TGTGCCTGGAGTGCGACGGTTATTAATGAAAAACTGTTTTTT. It specifies CAWSATVINEKLFF.

The chain is built from TRBV6-5 and TRBJ1-2; 9 positions match TRBD1. The CDR3 length is 14 residues. Germline CDR1 is MNHEY and CDR2 is SVGAGI. Trimming cost V 2 bases and J 2 bases; bases outside gene matches: 0. The CDR3 reads CASSYTGGNYGYTF. DNA of the CDR3: TGTGCCAGCAGTTACACAGGGGGCAACTATGGCTACACCTTC.

The V call is TRBV5-1, the J call TRBJ2-1; possible D gene TRBD2, 6 bases. V lost 2 bases, J lost 12 bases, and 15 bases lay in between. Germline V gene sequence: CDR1 SGHRS, CDR2 YFSETQ. The CDR3 contains 13 residues. CDR3 bases: TGCGCCAGCAGCTTAAGTGAAACCGGGAGGCAGTTCTTC. Amino acid sequence: CASSLSETGRQFF.

The genes are TRBV10-3 and TRBJ2-5; a weak D match, TRBD1 (5 bases). The V end lost 2 bases, the J end lost 4 bases, and 14 bases lay between the germline ends. Germline CDR1 ENHRY, CDR2 SYGVKD. The CDR3 length is 15 residues. CDR3 nucleotides: TGTGCCATCAGTGAGAAAACAGGACGATTAGAGACCCAGTACTTC. Translating gives CAISEKTGRLETQYF.

The chain carries TRBV6-1 and TRBJ2-7; 8 nucleotides align to TRBD1. Germline V lookup: CDR1 MNHNS, CDR2 SASEGT. The CDR3 covers 15 residues. V lost 6 bases to trimming and J lost 0 bases; unmatched junction nucleotides: 7. The CDR3 region has the DNA TGTGCCAGCAGAACCGGGACAGGCAGCTCCTACGAGCAGTACTTC. This gives the protein CASRTGTGSSYEQYF.

This chain joins TRBV5-1 and TRBJ2-2; tentatively, D is TRBD2 (5 bases). The CDR3 consists of 17 residues. V was shortened by 3 bases and J by 0 bases, with 15 bases between the two germline ends. Germline V gives CDR1 SGHRS, CDR2 YFSETQ. CDR3 in amino acids: CASSSSIGVANTGELFF. The CDR3 DNA reads TGCGCCAGCAGCTCGAGTATCGGGGTGGCGAACACCGGGGAGCTGTTTTTT.

J is TRBJ2-5 and V is TRBV19; D possibly corresponds to TRBD1 (6 bases). V lost 4 bases and J lost 5, with 14 bases in between. The CDR3 extends over 14 amino acids. In germline, CDR1 is LNHDA, CDR2 SQIVND (reference sequence). In DNA, the CDR3 is TGTGCCAGTAGTACCAGGGGTTTAAGCGAGACCCAGTACTTC. Translating it yields CASSTRGLSETQYF.

The chain uses TRBV19 and TRBJ2-2, with 8 bases aligning to TRBD1. The CDR3 has 16 amino acids. Germline V gene lookup returns CDR1 LNHDA and CDR2 SQIVND (reference sequence). The V and J ends lost 1 base and 4 bases, in that order; junction bases with no gene match: 5. The CDR3 is CASSIGTGRATGELFF. CDR3 in DNA: TGTGCCAGTAGTATAGGGACAGGGAGAGCCACCGGGGAGCTGTTTTTT.